A selection of T cell receptor beta chains follows, all from one sample in a study of T cells after yellow fever vaccination. Via MiXCR, TCRdb re-called the 5' RACE reads, giving one row per CDR3 protein. There are fewer than 450,000 distinct CDR3 sequences in the sample; 3% to 4.5% occur only once, and approximately 25% lies in the top ten. The sequencing here drew on PBMCs, taken 5 days after the yellow fever booster vaccination. The source of these receptors is a man aged 18 to 30 who received the YFV17D yellow fever vaccine. CDR3s include the opening cysteine and the closing phenylalanine or tryptophan. The D gene is left open where the match is weak. Clone size, where shown, is once, few, many, or a class for clones that have expanded.

>NA|TRBJ2-3|TRBV14|NA
TGTGCCAGCAGCCAGAGCGTAAGACGCACAGATACGCAGTATTTT
CASSQSVRRTDTQYF
>NA|TRBJ1-6|TRBV6-5|NA
TGTGCCAGCAGTTACTCGGGATACCCGTATAATTCACCCCTCCACTTT
CASSYSGYPYNSPLHF
>NA|TRBJ2-5|TRBV2|few
TGTGCCAGCAGGACCGGGACCACCGTCCAAGAGACCCAGTACTTC
CASRTGTTVQETQYF
>NA|TRBJ1-1|TRBV7-8|many
TGTGCCAGCAGCCCCGATGTGGGGGCGACTCGGGCTTTCTTT
CASSPDVGATRAFF
>TRBD2|TRBJ2-3|TRBV28|few
TGTGCCAGCAGTTTATGGGCCAGCGGGGGCACAGATACGCAGTATTTT
CASSLWASGGTDTQYF
>TRBD1|TRBJ2-7|TRBV7-2|NA
TGTGCCAGCAGCTTTCAGGGGGCGGACGAGCAGTACTTC
CASSFQGADEQYF
>NA|TRBJ1-2|TRBV6-5|few
TGTGCCAGCAGTTACTCGACGCAGGGCCCGCATGGCTACACCTTC
CASSYSTQGPHGYTF
>TRBD1|TRBJ2-5|TRBV7-8|few
TGTGCCAGCAGCACAGGGGGCGGGCAAGAGACCCAGTACTTC
CASSTGGGQETQYF
>NA|TRBJ2-2|TRBV10-1|few
TGCGCCAGCAGTGAAACGAACACCGGGGAGCTGTTTTTT
CASSETNTGELFF
>NA|TRBJ2-1|TRBV9|few
TGTGCCAGCAGCGTAAGTACCTGGAATGAGCAGTTCTTC
CASSVSTWNEQFF
>NA|TRBJ2-7|TRBV5-5|many
TGTGCCAGCAGCTTGGATGTGGACACCTTATACGAGCAGTACTTC
CASSLDVDTLYEQYF
>NA|TRBJ1-1|TRBV5-6|few
TGTGCCAGCAGCCGGACAGCTATTTCGGACACTGAAGCTTTCTTT
CASSRTAISDTEAFF
>NA|TRBJ1-4|TRBV9|NA
TGTGCCAGCACCCCATCGAATGGGGAAAAACTGTTTTTT
CASTPSNGEKLFF
>NA|TRBJ1-2|TRBV12-5|few
TGTGCTAGTGGTTTGTACACAGGATCTATTGATGGCTACACCTTC
CASGLYTGSIDGYTF
>NA|TRBJ2-3|TRBV12-3/TRBV12-4|many
TGTGCCAGCACGTCGCCCCTCCCAGGGGGGCCGACAGATACGCAGTATTTT
CASTSPLPGGPTDTQYF
>NA|TRBJ2-5|TRBV29-1|NA
TGCAGCGTTGGTATAACAGGGGAGACCCAGTACTTC
CSVGITGETQYF
>TRBD1|TRBJ1-2|TRBV15|few
TGTGCCACCAGCAGTGGGACAGGGGGTAACTATGGCTACACCTTC
CATSSGTGGNYGYTF
>NA|TRBJ1-1|TRBV20-1|NA
TGCAGTGGCCCGGGGGGGGCGAGGACTGAAGCTTTCTTT
CSGPGGARTEAFF
>NA|TRBJ2-3|TRBV7-6|many
TGTGCCAGCAGCTCACTAGGTGGTACAGATACGCAGTATTTT
CASSSLGGTDTQYF
>NA|TRBJ2-3|TRBV4-2|few
TGTGCCAGCAGCCAAGGCTCGGCAGGGAGCACAGATACGCAGTATTTT
CASSQGSAGSTDTQYF
>NA|TRBJ2-5|TRBV4-1|few
TGCGCCAGCAGCCAAGAATGGACAGAAGAGACCCAGTACTTC
CASSQEWTEETQYF
>NA|TRBJ1-1|TRBV20-1|NA
TGCAGTGCTAGCCGGTCGGACAGCTTACTTGCTGAAGCTTTCTTT
CSASRSDSLLAEAFF
>TRBD1|TRBJ2-3|TRBV7-2|many
TGTGCCAGCAGCTCATCAGGGGGAATCGGAGATACGCAGTATTTT
CASSSSGGIGDTQYF
>NA|TRBJ1-2|TRBV29-1|many
TGCAGCGTTGAGGGCGGCTACACCTTC
CSVEGGYTF
>TRBD2|TRBJ2-1|TRBV5-1|many
TGCGCCAGCAAACTAGCGGACTCCTACAATGAGCAGTTCTTC
CASKLADSYNEQFF
>NA|TRBJ1-1|TRBV29-1|NA
TGCAGCGTTGAGATTCGACCTCTCGGGACTGAAGCTTTCTTT
CSVEIRPLGTEAFF
>NA|TRBJ2-2|TRBV5-1|few
TGCGCCAGCAGCCAGGAATCAAGCGGGGAGCTGTTTTTT
CASSQESSGELFF
>NA|TRBJ1-5|TRBV4-1|NA
TGCGCCAGCAGCCAACACGGACAGCCCAATCAGCCCCAGCATTTT
CASSQHGQPNQPQHF
>NA|TRBJ2-1|TRBV5-5|NA
TGTGCCAGCAGGAGGGGGGGCCCAGAGCCCAGTAGGATCTTC
CASRRGGPEPSRIF
>TRBD1|TRBJ1-1|TRBV7-9|many
TGTGCCAGCAGCTTTACCGAGGGGGCGGAAGCTTTCTTT
CASSFTEGAEAFF
>NA|TRBJ1-1|TRBV6-1|NA
TGTGCCAGCAGCCGCTTAGGCACTGAAGCTTTCTTT
CASSRLGTEAFF
>TRBD1|TRBJ1-6|TRBV28|few
TGTGCCAGCAGTTTATTTAGGGGCAGGGGGCCCGAATCGAGCTCCTATAATTCACCCCTCCACTTT
CASSLFRGRGPESSSYNSPLHF
>TRBD2|TRBJ2-7|TRBV7-2|NA
TGTGCCAGCAGCGGAGGGGGGACTAGCGGGCCCTACGAGCAGTACTTC
CASSGGGTSGPYEQYF
>NA|TRBJ1-1|TRBV29-1|few
TGCAGCGTTGTGGTTCGGCAGGCAAACACTGAAGCTTTCTTT
CSVVVRQANTEAFF
>NA|TRBJ2-3|TRBV30|few
TGTGCCTGGAGTGCTCAGGGAGATACGCAGTATTTT
CAWSAQGDTQYF
>NA|TRBJ2-1|TRBV6-5|few
TGTGCCAGCAGTTCCTTAAGTTTCCCCTCGGTCGATGAGCAGTTCTTC
CASSSLSFPSVDEQFF
>NA|TRBJ1-1|TRBV7-3|many
TGTGCCAGCAGGTCGGGACAGAACACTGAAGCTTTCTTT
CASRSGQNTEAFF
>TRBD1|TRBJ2-2|TRBV4-1|NA
TGCGCCAGCAGCCGGGGACAGGGGATCGGGGAGCTGTTTTTT
CASSRGQGIGELFF
>TRBD1|TRBJ2-1|TRBV5-1|many
TGCGCCAGCAGAACCGGGACAGAACTCAATGAGCAGTTCTTC
CASRTGTELNEQFF
>NA|TRBJ2-3|TRBV7-2|few
TGTGCCAGCAGCTCCACAACGCTCACAGATACGCAGTATTTT
CASSSTTLTDTQYF
>NA|TRBJ1-1|TRBV5-1|NA
TGCGCCAGCAGCTTAGCCGTGGGGCACACTGAAGCTTTCTTT
CASSLAVGHTEAFF
>NA|TRBJ1-1|TRBV12-3/TRBV12-4|few
TGTGCCAGCAGTTTAGTGACGGTCGACACTGAAGCTTTCTTT
CASSLVTVDTEAFF
>NA|TRBJ1-2|TRBV6-5|NA
TGTGCCAGCAGTTACCAGGGGTCAATGGGCTACACCTTC
CASSYQGSMGYTF